This T cell receptor (beta chain) is drawn from a study of blood T cells in healthy people across ages. Study results and limitations: Per million T cells, TCR beta diversity dropped roughly linearly as age increased. The lack of PBMC sorting stopped any conclusive naive versus antigen-experienced comparison. Investigators treated diversity estimates from one million T cells as underestimates.

The sample holds a few counts of this clonotype. Its antigen is not known. Primers used in a second PCR of roughly 7 to 11 cycles were a sample-barcoded 5' primer and a J-beta primer mix. Each CDR3 protein is one row after TCRdb ran MiXCR on the 5' RACE reads. The sample holds over 1,500,000 distinct CDR3 sequences, approximately 39% seen once. This CDR3 is 14 amino acids long. The germline gives CDR1 SGHRS, CDR2 YFSETQ. This clonotype was obtained from a human donor in good health. The sample was blood. The chain employs TRBV5-1 and TRBJ2-4; 9 bases align to TRBD2. The end of the DNA fits TRBJ2-7 better, so the J call may be wrong. CDR3 coding DNA: TGCGCCAGCAGCTTTCTAGCGGGGCCCTACGAGCAGTACTTC. It translates to CASSFLAGPYEQYF.